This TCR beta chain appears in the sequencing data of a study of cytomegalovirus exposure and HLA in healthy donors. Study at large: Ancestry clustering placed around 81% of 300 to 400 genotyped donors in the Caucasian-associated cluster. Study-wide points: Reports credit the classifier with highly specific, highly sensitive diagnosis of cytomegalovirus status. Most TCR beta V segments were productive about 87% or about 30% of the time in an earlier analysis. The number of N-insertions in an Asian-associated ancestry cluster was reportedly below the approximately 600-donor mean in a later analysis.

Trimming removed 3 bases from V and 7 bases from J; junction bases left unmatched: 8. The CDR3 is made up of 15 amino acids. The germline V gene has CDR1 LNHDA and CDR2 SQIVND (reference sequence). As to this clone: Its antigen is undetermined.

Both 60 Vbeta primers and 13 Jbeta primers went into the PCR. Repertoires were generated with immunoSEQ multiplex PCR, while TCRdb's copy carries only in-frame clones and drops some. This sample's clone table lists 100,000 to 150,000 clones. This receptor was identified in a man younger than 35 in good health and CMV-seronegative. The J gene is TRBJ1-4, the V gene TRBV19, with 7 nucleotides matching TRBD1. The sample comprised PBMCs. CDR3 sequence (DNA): TGTGCCAGTAGTATTACCGGGACAGACTCTGAAAAACTGTTTTTT. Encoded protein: CASSITGTDSEKLFF.